Listed below are T cell receptor beta chains from one sample, sequenced in a study of beta chain features in type 1 diabetes. Libraries were prepared by immunoSEQ multiplex PCR; TCRdb keeps only in-frame clonotypes and omits some of them. The sample has about 620,000 clones, 15% to 18% seen once; the top ten hold under 0.095%. The source material was naive CD4+ T cells from blood. These receptors all stem from a man aged 18 to 30 in good health. CDR3s include the opening cysteine and the closing phenylalanine or tryptophan. D genes are given only for firm matches. Size is stated for part of the rows, as once, few or many counts, or as a class when the clone is expanded.

V gene: TRBV5-1; clone size: .; D gene: TRBD2; J gene: TRBJ2-5; CDR3 protein: CASTPTSGGSETQYF; CDR3 DNA: TGCGCCAGCACCCCCACTAGCGGGGGGTCTGAGACCCAGTACTTC
V gene: TRBV7-9; clone size: .; D gene: .; J gene: TRBJ2-1; CDR3 protein: CATGDSHNEQFF; CDR3 DNA: TGTGCCACCGGGGACTCCCACAATGAGCAGTTCTTC
V gene: TRBV5-8; clone size: few; D gene: .; J gene: TRBJ2-5; CDR3 protein: CASSYGSVQETQYF; CDR3 DNA: TGTGCCAGCAGCTATGGTTCGGTTCAAGAGACCCAGTACTTC
V gene: TRBV4-2; clone size: .; D gene: .; J gene: TRBJ1-1; CDR3 protein: CASRKEGGSMNTEAFF; CDR3 DNA: TGTGCCAGCAGAAAGGAAGGGGGAAGCATGAACACTGAAGCTTTCTTT
V gene: TRBV7-9; clone size: .; D gene: .; J gene: TRBJ1-2; CDR3 protein: CASSLMIVTNYGYTF; CDR3 DNA: TGTGCCAGCAGCTTGATGATCGTGACTAACTATGGCTACACCTTC
V gene: TRBV6-6; clone size: few; D gene: .; J gene: TRBJ1-1; CDR3 protein: CASSPTGFEAFF; CDR3 DNA: TGTGCCAGCAGCCCCACAGGGTTTGAAGCTTTCTTT
V gene: TRBV10-3; clone size: .; D gene: TRBD1; J gene: TRBJ1-1; CDR3 protein: CAIAGTGGSNTEAFF; CDR3 DNA: TGTGCCATCGCAGGGACAGGGGGATCGAACACTGAAGCTTTCTTT
V gene: TRBV9; clone size: few; D gene: TRBD2; J gene: TRBJ2-7; CDR3 protein: CASSVTSGSYEQYF; CDR3 DNA: TGTGCCAGCAGCGTAACTAGCGGGAGTTACGAGCAGTACTTC
V gene: TRBV4-2; clone size: .; D gene: TRBD2; J gene: TRBJ2-1; CDR3 protein: CASSHAGTSGGARNEQFF; CDR3 DNA: TGTGCCAGCAGCCATGCCGGGACTAGCGGGGGGGCGCGCAATGAGCAGTTCTTC
V gene: TRBV7-9; clone size: .; D gene: .; J gene: TRBJ2-7; CDR3 protein: CASSLGRGTYEQYF; CDR3 DNA: TGTGCCAGCAGCTTAGGTCGGGGTACCTACGAGCAGTACTTC
V gene: TRBV11-2; clone size: few; D gene: TRBD2; J gene: TRBJ2-3; CDR3 protein: CASSYAGTKRGYF; CDR3 DNA: TGTGCCAGCAGCTACGCCGGGACTAAACGTGGGTATTTT
V gene: TRBV7-2; clone size: .; D gene: TRBD2; J gene: TRBJ2-5; CDR3 protein: CASSLGLAGGQETQYF; CDR3 DNA: TGTGCCAGCAGCTTAGGTCTCGCGGGAGGGCAAGAGACCCAGTACTTC
V gene: TRBV7-9; clone size: few; D gene: TRBD2; J gene: TRBJ2-1; CDR3 protein: CASSPGTRNEQFF; CDR3 DNA: TGTGCCAGCAGCCCTGGGACTAGGAATGAGCAGTTCTTC
V gene: TRBV7-2; clone size: .; D gene: .; J gene: TRBJ1-2; CDR3 protein: CASSLGPGGGQAIGYTF; CDR3 DNA: TGTGCCAGCAGCTTAGGTCCCGGAGGGGGTCAGGCTATTGGCTACACCTTC
V gene: TRBV10-3; clone size: .; D gene: .; J gene: TRBJ2-1; CDR3 protein: CAPGSSYNEQFF; CDR3 DNA: TGTGCCCCTGGGAGCTCCTACAATGAGCAGTTCTTC
V gene: TRBV4-3; clone size: .; D gene: .; J gene: TRBJ2-2; CDR3 protein: CASSQIPGHQTITGELFF; CDR3 DNA: TGCGCCAGCAGCCAAATTCCGGGACACCAGACGATCACCGGGGAGCTGTTTTTT
V gene: TRBV9; clone size: .; D gene: .; J gene: TRBJ2-5; CDR3 protein: CASSVAPSEQETQYF; CDR3 DNA: TGTGCCAGCAGCGTAGCCCCGTCGGAGCAAGAGACCCAGTACTTC
V gene: TRBV11-3; clone size: .; D gene: TRBD1; J gene: TRBJ1-6; CDR3 protein: CASSLGQGSNSPLHF; CDR3 DNA: TGTGCCAGCAGCCTAGGACAGGGGTCGAATTCACCCCTCCACTTT
V gene: TRBV29-1; clone size: .; D gene: TRBD1; J gene: TRBJ2-4; CDR3 protein: CSVPDTGTGMNIQYF; CDR3 DNA: TGCAGCGTCCCAGACACCGGGACAGGGATGAACATTCAGTACTTC
V gene: TRBV25-1; clone size: .; D gene: .; J gene: TRBJ1-2; CDR3 protein: CASSEFEVYGYTF; CDR3 DNA: TGTGCCAGCAGTGAATTTGAAGTCTATGGCTACACCTTC
V gene: TRBV7-9; clone size: .; D gene: .; J gene: TRBJ1-2; CDR3 protein: CASSFSSRGYTF; CDR3 DNA: TGTGCCAGCAGCTTTAGCAGCCGGGGCTACACCTTC
V gene: TRBV12-5; clone size: .; D gene: .; J gene: TRBJ2-5; CDR3 protein: CASGFGETQYF; CDR3 DNA: TGTGCTAGTGGTTTCGGAGAGACCCAGTACTTC
V gene: TRBV30; clone size: .; D gene: .; J gene: TRBJ1-4; CDR3 protein: CAWTRRVGEKLFF; CDR3 DNA: TGTGCCTGGACCCGGAGGGTAGGGGAAAAACTGTTTTTT
V gene: TRBV7-9; clone size: .; D gene: .; J gene: TRBJ2-2; CDR3 protein: CASRDDRTNTGELFF; CDR3 DNA: TGTGCCAGCAGAGACGACAGGACGAACACCGGGGAGCTGTTTTTT
V gene: TRBV2; clone size: few; D gene: .; J gene: TRBJ1-5; CDR3 protein: CASSAGSYSNQPQHF; CDR3 DNA: TGTGCCAGCAGTGCGGGCAGCTATAGCAATCAGCCCCAGCATTTT
V gene: TRBV7-2; clone size: few; D gene: TRBD1; J gene: TRBJ1-4; CDR3 protein: CASSQGQGGEKLFF; CDR3 DNA: TGTGCCAGCAGCCAGGGACAGGGAGGAGAAAAACTGTTTTTT
V gene: TRBV12-5; clone size: few; D gene: .; J gene: TRBJ2-1; CDR3 protein: CASGLVLVGHSYNEQFF; CDR3 DNA: TGTGCTAGTGGTTTGGTACTTGTGGGACACTCCTACAATGAGCAGTTCTTC
V gene: TRBV4-3; clone size: .; D gene: .; J gene: TRBJ2-1; CDR3 protein: CASSQDPHRDKGPQFF; CDR3 DNA: TGCGCCAGCAGCCAAGACCCGCACCGGGACAAAGGACCTCAGTTCTTC
V gene: TRBV7-9; clone size: .; D gene: .; J gene: TRBJ1-2; CDR3 protein: CASSLGDGVYGYTF; CDR3 DNA: TGTGCCAGCAGCTTAGGGGACGGAGTCTATGGCTACACCTTC
V gene: TRBV5-1; clone size: few; D gene: .; J gene: TRBJ2-3; CDR3 protein: CASSLLPDTDTQYF; CDR3 DNA: TGCGCCAGCAGTTTACTACCGGACACAGATACGCAGTATTTT
V gene: TRBV9; clone size: .; D gene: .; J gene: TRBJ2-5; CDR3 protein: CASSVAGSETQYF; CDR3 DNA: TGTGCCAGCAGCGTAGCGGGGTCCGAGACCCAGTACTTC
V gene: TRBV5-1; clone size: few; D gene: TRBD2; J gene: TRBJ2-7; CDR3 protein: CASSLAAGGTYEQYF; CDR3 DNA: TGCGCCAGCAGCTTGGCGGCGGGAGGGACCTACGAGCAGTACTTC
V gene: TRBV6-6; clone size: .; D gene: TRBD1; J gene: TRBJ2-5; CDR3 protein: CASGQGQQETQYF; CDR3 DNA: TGTGCCAGCGGACAGGGACAACAAGAGACCCAGTACTTC
V gene: TRBV28; clone size: .; D gene: .; J gene: TRBJ2-7; CDR3 protein: CASSYMGTVNYEQYF; CDR3 DNA: TGTGCCAGCAGCTATATGGGGACCGTTAACTACGAGCAGTACTTC
V gene: TRBV4-2; clone size: few; D gene: TRBD2; J gene: TRBJ2-2; CDR3 protein: CASSQLGRTSLTGELFF; CDR3 DNA: TGTGCCAGCAGCCAGCTCGGGAGGACTAGTCTCACCGGGGAGCTGTTTTTT
V gene: TRBV21-1; clone size: .; D gene: .; J gene: TRBJ1-1; CDR3 protein: CASPSAGGGYAEAFF; CDR3 DNA: TGTGCCAGTCCCTCCGCGGGAGGGGGCTACGCTGAAGCTTTCTTT
V gene: TRBV7-9; clone size: .; D gene: .; J gene: TRBJ2-1; CDR3 protein: CASSRQGFPYNEQFF; CDR3 DNA: TGTGCCAGCAGCCGTCAGGGATTCCCCTACAATGAGCAGTTCTTC
V gene: TRBV18; clone size: .; D gene: .; J gene: TRBJ1-6; CDR3 protein: CASSPITESTGQNSPLHF; CDR3 DNA: TGTGCCAGCTCACCTATCACCGAATCGACAGGCCAGAATTCACCCCTCCACTTT
V gene: TRBV4-3; clone size: .; D gene: .; J gene: TRBJ2-1; CDR3 protein: CASSRSRGANEQFF; CDR3 DNA: TGCGCCAGCAGCCGGTCCCGGGGGGCCAATGAGCAGTTCTTC
V gene: TRBV7-8; clone size: .; D gene: .; J gene: TRBJ1-5; CDR3 protein: CASSLQGGNQPQHF; CDR3 DNA: TGTGCCAGCAGCCTCCAAGGGGGCAATCAGCCCCAGCATTTT
V gene: TRBV27; clone size: once; D gene: .; J gene: TRBJ2-3; CDR3 protein: CASSLLGGNTDTQYF; CDR3 DNA: TGTGCCAGCAGTTTACTTGGAGGGAACACAGATACGCAGTATTTT
V gene: TRBV7-9; clone size: .; D gene: TRBD1; J gene: TRBJ2-3; CDR3 protein: CASSPDRATDTQYF; CDR3 DNA: TGTGCCAGCAGCCCGGACAGGGCCACAGATACGCAGTATTTT
V gene: TRBV28; clone size: .; D gene: TRBD1; J gene: TRBJ1-3; CDR3 protein: CASSAGTVSGNTIYF; CDR3 DNA: TGTGCCAGCAGTGCCGGGACAGTCTCTGGAAACACCATATATTTT
V gene: TRBV10-3; clone size: .; D gene: TRBD2; J gene: TRBJ2-1; CDR3 protein: CAISDQRGADEQFF; CDR3 DNA: TGTGCCATCAGTGACCAGCGGGGGGCGGATGAGCAGTTCTTC
V gene: TRBV5-4; clone size: .; D gene: .; J gene: TRBJ1-1; CDR3 protein: CASSPGGVVAEAFF; CDR3 DNA: TGTGCCAGCAGCCCCGGCGGGGTTGTCGCTGAAGCTTTCTTT
V gene: TRBV28; clone size: .; D gene: TRBD2; J gene: TRBJ2-1; CDR3 protein: CASREASGGGNEQFF; CDR3 DNA: TGTGCCAGCAGGGAAGCTAGCGGGGGAGGCAATGAGCAGTTCTTC
V gene: TRBV2; clone size: .; D gene: .; J gene: TRBJ1-5; CDR3 protein: CASTKAGSNQPQHF; CDR3 DNA: TGTGCCAGCACCAAGGCGGGGAGCAATCAGCCCCAGCATTTT
V gene: TRBV10-3; clone size: few; D gene: TRBD2; J gene: TRBJ2-7; CDR3 protein: CAIRGAGTEQYF; CDR3 DNA: TGTGCCATCAGGGGAGCGGGAACCGAGCAGTACTTC
V gene: TRBV10-3; clone size: few; D gene: .; J gene: TRBJ2-7; CDR3 protein: CAISEWRLNYEQYF; CDR3 DNA: TGTGCCATCAGTGAGTGGAGACTGAATTACGAGCAGTACTTC
V gene: TRBV6-5; clone size: .; D gene: .; J gene: TRBJ1-3; CDR3 protein: CASRPPRVGNTIYF; CDR3 DNA: TGTGCCAGCAGACCGCCCAGGGTTGGAAACACCATATATTTT
V gene: TRBV14; clone size: .; D gene: .; J gene: TRBJ2-3; CDR3 protein: CASSQEGYRITTDTQYF; CDR3 DNA: TGTGCCAGCAGCCAAGAAGGGTACCGCATCACCACAGATACGCAGTATTTT
V gene: TRBV6-5; clone size: few; D gene: .; J gene: TRBJ2-7; CDR3 protein: CASSYVGSYEQYF; CDR3 DNA: TGTGCCAGCAGTTACGTAGGCTCCTACGAGCAGTACTTC
V gene: TRBV4-1; clone size: few; D gene: TRBD1; J gene: TRBJ2-6; CDR3 protein: CASSHPGQGAPGANVLTF; CDR3 DNA: TGCGCCAGCAGCCACCCCGGACAGGGGGCTCCGGGGGCCAACGTCCTGACTTTC
V gene: TRBV14; clone size: many; D gene: .; J gene: TRBJ2-5; CDR3 protein: CASSQDRWKTQYF; CDR3 DNA: TGTGCCAGCAGCCAAGATCGGTGGAAGACCCAGTACTTC
V gene: TRBV12-5; clone size: .; D gene: TRBD1; J gene: TRBJ1-1; CDR3 protein: CASGTQTGVSTEAFF; CDR3 DNA: TGTGCTAGTGGTACCCAGACAGGGGTTAGCACTGAAGCTTTCTTT
V gene: TRBV7-8; clone size: few; D gene: TRBD2; J gene: TRBJ2-3; CDR3 protein: CASSLVIAGSTDTQYF; CDR3 DNA: TGTGCCAGCAGCTTAGTTATAGCGGGGAGCACAGATACGCAGTATTTT
V gene: TRBV5-4; clone size: .; D gene: TRBD1; J gene: TRBJ1-2; CDR3 protein: CASSPWTGQVGRINYGYTF; CDR3 DNA: TGTGCCAGCAGCCCCTGGACCGGACAGGTTGGGCGGATTAACTATGGCTACACCTTC
V gene: TRBV7-3; clone size: few; D gene: .; J gene: TRBJ2-2; CDR3 protein: CASSSGGNTGELFF; CDR3 DNA: TGTGCCAGCAGCTCCGGGGGCAACACCGGGGAGCTGTTTTTT